Shown below are 2 T cell receptor beta chains from a single sample sequenced in a study of cytomegalovirus exposure and HLA in healthy donors. The table came from immunoSEQ multiplex PCR; TCRdb's copy has only in-frame clones and leaves some out. The data hold about 130,000 clones, with approximately 94% observed a single time. Material: PBMCs. The receptors here all came from a woman in her late teens or twenties in good health and CMV-seronegative.

This clone appeared once. This rearrangement joins TRBV2 to TRBJ2-6; D call uncertain. V was trimmed by 9 bases and J by 1 base, leaving 4 bases between them. Per the germline V gene, CDR1 is SNHLY and CDR2 is FYNNEI. This CDR3 comprises 12 residues. DNA for the CDR3: TGTGCCAGTAAATCTGGGGCCAACGTCCTGACTTTC. Translating gives CASKSGANVLTF.

This clone was recorded only once. Within the sample, other DNA sequences also encode this same CDR3. The chain carries TRBV20-1 and TRBJ2-7, with D possibly matching TRBD1 (6 bases). The CDR3 extends over 11 amino acids. V gave up 6 bases and J gave up 4 bases, with 10 bases separating them. CDR1 and CDR2 from the germline V gene are DFQATT and SNEGSKA (reference sequence). CDR3 sequence (DNA): TGCAGTGCAGCGGACAGTTACGAGCAGTACTTC. Protein sequence: CSAADSYEQYF.